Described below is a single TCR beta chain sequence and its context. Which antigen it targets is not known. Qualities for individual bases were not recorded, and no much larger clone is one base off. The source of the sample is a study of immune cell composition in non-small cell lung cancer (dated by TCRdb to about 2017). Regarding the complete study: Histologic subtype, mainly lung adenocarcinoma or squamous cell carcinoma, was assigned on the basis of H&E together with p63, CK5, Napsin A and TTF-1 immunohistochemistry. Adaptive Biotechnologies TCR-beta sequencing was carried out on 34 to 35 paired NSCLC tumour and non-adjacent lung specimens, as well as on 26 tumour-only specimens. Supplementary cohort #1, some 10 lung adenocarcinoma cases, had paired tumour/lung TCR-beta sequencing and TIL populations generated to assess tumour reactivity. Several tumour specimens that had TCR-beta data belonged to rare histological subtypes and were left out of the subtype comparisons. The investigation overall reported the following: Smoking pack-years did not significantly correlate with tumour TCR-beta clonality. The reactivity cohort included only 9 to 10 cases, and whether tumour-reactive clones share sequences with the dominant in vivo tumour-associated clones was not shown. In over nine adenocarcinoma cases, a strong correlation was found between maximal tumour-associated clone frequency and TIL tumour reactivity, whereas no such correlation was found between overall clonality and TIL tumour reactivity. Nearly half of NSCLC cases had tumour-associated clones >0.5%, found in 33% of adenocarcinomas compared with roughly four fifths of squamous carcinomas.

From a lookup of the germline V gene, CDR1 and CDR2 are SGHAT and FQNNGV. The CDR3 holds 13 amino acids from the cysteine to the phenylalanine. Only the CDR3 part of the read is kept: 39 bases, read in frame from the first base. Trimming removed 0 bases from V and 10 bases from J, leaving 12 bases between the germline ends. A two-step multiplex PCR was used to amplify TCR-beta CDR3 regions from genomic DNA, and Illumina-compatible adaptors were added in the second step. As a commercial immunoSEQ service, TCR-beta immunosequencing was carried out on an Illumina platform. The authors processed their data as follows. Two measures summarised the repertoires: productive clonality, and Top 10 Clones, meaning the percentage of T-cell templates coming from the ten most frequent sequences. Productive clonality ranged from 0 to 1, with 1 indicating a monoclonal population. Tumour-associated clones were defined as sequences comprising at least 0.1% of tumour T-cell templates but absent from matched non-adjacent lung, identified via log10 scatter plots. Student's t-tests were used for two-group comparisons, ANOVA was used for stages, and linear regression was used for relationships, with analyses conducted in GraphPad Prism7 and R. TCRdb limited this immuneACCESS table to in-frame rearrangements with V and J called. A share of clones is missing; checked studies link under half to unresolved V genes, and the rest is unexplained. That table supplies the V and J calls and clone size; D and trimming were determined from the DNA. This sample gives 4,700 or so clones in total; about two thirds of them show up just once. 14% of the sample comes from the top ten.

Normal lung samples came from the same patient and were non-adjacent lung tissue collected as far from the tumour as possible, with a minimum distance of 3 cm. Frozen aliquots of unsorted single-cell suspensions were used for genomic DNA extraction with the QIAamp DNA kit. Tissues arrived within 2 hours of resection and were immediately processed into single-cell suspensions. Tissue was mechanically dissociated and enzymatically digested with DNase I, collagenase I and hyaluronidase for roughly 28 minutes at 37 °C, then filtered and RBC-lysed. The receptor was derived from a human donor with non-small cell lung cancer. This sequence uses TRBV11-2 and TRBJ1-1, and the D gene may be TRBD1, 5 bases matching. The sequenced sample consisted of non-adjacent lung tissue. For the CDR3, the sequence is CASSLDLRGRAFF. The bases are TGTGCCAGCAGCTTAGATCTAAGGGGCCGAGCTTTCTTT.